Each of the 32 T cell receptor beta chains below was sequenced from the same sample in a study of T cells in Graves' hyperthyroidism and ophthalmopathy. The CDR3 regions of TCR beta were amplified from RNA transcripts. A set of HTBI primers served as the primers for a first-round RT-PCR of the TCR CDR3. TCRdb reprocessed the multiplex PCR reads with MiXCR, giving one entry per CDR3 protein. There are about 460,000 distinct CDR3 sequences in the sample; around a fifth occur only once, and less than 65% lies in the top ten. Specimen: blood. These receptor sequences come from a woman in her seventies with Graves' ophthalmopathy.

The chain uses TRBV5-1 and TRBJ2-7, with 8 bases matching TRBD2. The ends lost 4 bases at V and 6 bases at J; junction bases unmatched: 6. The germline V gene has CDR1 SGHRS and CDR2 YFSETQ. This CDR3 has 13 amino acids. The DNA for the CDR3 is TGCGCCAGCAGCACAGGGACTAGTCTCGAGCAGTACTTC. Amino acids: CASSTGTSLEQYF. Together with reference TRBV5-1 and TRBJ2-7, the CDR3 gives the full variable domain: KAGVTQTPRYLIKTRGQQVTLSCSPISGHRSVSWYQQTPGQGLQFLFEYFSETQRNKGNFPGRFSGRQFSNSRSEMNVSTLELGDSALYLCASSTGTSLEQYFGPGTRLTVT.

V is TRBV5-4 and J is TRBJ2-3; 9 nucleotides match TRBD2. Germline CDR1 is SGHNT and CDR2 is YYREEE (reference sequence). Germline trimming cut 1 base from V and 2 bases from J; bases unmatched to any gene: 5. The length of the CDR3 is 16 residues. CDR3 region: CASSLKREASTDTQYF. In DNA form, the CDR3 reads TGTGCCAGCAGCTTGAAGCGGGAGGCCTCCACAGATACGCAGTATTTT.

This clonotype has only a few counts. DNA of the CDR3: TGCAGTGCCCCGACCTTGGCTGCTTTCTTT. This encodes CSAPTLAAFF. The J gene is TRBJ1-1, the V gene TRBV20-1; D uncertain. V lost 6 bases, J lost 11 bases, and 13 bases lay in between. The CDR3 totals 10 residues. The germline V gene has CDR1 DFQATT and CDR2 SNEGSKA (reference sequence).

This clonotype was picked up many times. This chain's CDR3 is CASSLKFSPQGTEAFF. The CDR3 DNA reads as TGTGCCAGCAGCTTAAAATTTAGTCCTCAGGGGACTGAAGCTTTCTTT. V usage is TRBV12-3 or TRBV12-4 and J usage is TRBJ1-1, with a weak D call TRBD1 (6 bases). The V and J ends lost 6 bases and 5 bases respectively, with 22 bases between them. This CDR3 comprises 16 residues.

The gene calls are TRBV6-5 and TRBJ1-1; D unresolved. Trimming took off 6 bases at V and 1 base at J, with 12 bases between the two ends. CDR1 and CDR2 from the germline V gene are MNHEY and SVGAGI. The CDR3 consists of 14 residues. The CDR3 loop is CASRYPPENTEAFF. CDR3 nucleotides: TGTGCCAGCAGATACCCCCCAGAGAACACTGAAGCTTTCTTT.

This clonotype appeared many times. This chain connects TRBV28 to TRBJ1-5; D uncertain. The CDR3 runs 14 residues. The V gene's germline CDR1 is MDHEN and CDR2 SYDVKM. V lost 6 bases and J lost 2, with 11 bases in between. CDR3: CASSRTVGNQPQHF. CDR3 coding DNA: TGTGCCAGCAGCCGGACTGTCGGCAATCAGCCCCAGCATTTT.

This clonotype was counted between two and nine times. This sequence joins TRBV20-1 and TRBJ1-4, with unresolved D. Per the germline V gene, CDR1 is DFQATT and CDR2 is SNEGSKA (reference sequence). V lost 5 bases and J lost 11, with 24 bases in between. The CDR3 contains 15 residues. CDR3 amino acids: CSAQPSLGVMRKLFF. CDR3 nucleotide sequence: TGCAGTGCTCAACCTTCACTGGGCGTAATGAGGAAACTGTTTTTT.

Concerning this clonotype itself: Possible read error: a much larger clone is one base away. V is TRBV28 and J is TRBJ2-7; TRBD2 agrees at 10 bases. The CDR3 has 15 amino acids. V shed 8 bases, J shed 4 bases, and the junction held 11 bases outside the gene matches. Germline V CDR1 and CDR2: MDHEN, SYDVKM. Written as DNA, the CDR3 is TGTGCCAGCGGGGCTAGCGGGAGAGGGGAATACGAGCAGTACTTC. It codes for CASGASGRGEYEQYF.

The table lists this clonotype with a few counts. The gene calls are TRBV11-2 and TRBJ2-7; D unresolved. This CDR3 contains 12 residues. V dropped 1 base and J dropped 3 bases, with 4 bases sitting between them. CDR1 and CDR2 (germline): SGHAT, FQNNGV. CDR3 protein: CASSLVVYEQYF. The CDR3 DNA is TGTGCCAGCAGCTTAGTTGTCTACGAGCAGTACTTC.

At least ten counts were recorded for this clonotype. The gene calls are TRBV30 and TRBJ1-1; D is undetermined. Trimming removed 0 bases from V and 2 bases from J, with 7 bases in between. This CDR3 spans 13 amino acids. Germline loops: CDR1 GTSNPN, CDR2 SVGIG (reference sequence). The CDR3 DNA reads as TGTGCCTGGAGTGTACAACTTAACACTGAAGCTTTCTTT. Its translation: CAWSVQLNTEAFF.

With regard to this clonotype: At one of its ends the junction is not consistent with the germline gene, which may arise from a read error. V is TRBV10-3 and J is TRBJ1-3; perhaps TRBD1 as D (5 bases). The CDR3 runs 17 residues. Germline CDR1 and CDR2: ENHRY and SYGVKD. CDR3 nucleotide sequence: TGTGCCATCAAAATTACCCCGGGGCAAGAAGCGGGAAACACCATATACTTT. Amino acid sequence: CAIKITPGQEAGNTIYF.

In its sample, this clonotype was seen a few times. V usage is TRBV7-2 and J usage is TRBJ2-1; 8 bases map to TRBD1. CDR3 length: 17 residues. Germline CDR1 is SGHTA and CDR2 is FQGNSA. The V gene end was trimmed by 3 bases and the J gene end by 6 bases; junction bases not matched to a gene: 13. This CDR3 is CASSFIRGRQGSNEQFF. The CDR3 DNA sequence: TGTGCCAGCAGCTTTATAAGGGGGCGACAGGGGAGCAATGAGCAGTTCTTC. The full variable domain, rest sourced from reference TRBV7-2 and TRBJ2-1, is GAGVSQSPSNKVTEKGKDVELRCDPISGHTALYWYRQSLGQGLEFLIYFQGNSAPDKSGLPSDRFSAERTGGSVSTLTIQRTQQEDSAVYLCASSFIRGRQGSNEQFFGPGTRLTVL.

This clonotype was observed a few times. The V gene is TRBV11-3, the J gene TRBJ2-2; possibly TRBD2 for D (5 bases). The V end lost 5 bases, the J end lost 0 bases, and 7 bases lay between the germline ends. The germline V gene has CDR1 SGHNT and CDR2 YENEEA. The CDR3 loop spans 14 amino acids. DNA of the CDR3: TGTGCCAGCAGCCAACTAGCGAACACCGGGGAGCTGTTTTTT. This gives the protein CASSQLANTGELFF.

This clonotype was observed at least ten times. The chain joins TRBV7-2 to TRBJ1-6; 7 nucleotides line up with TRBD1. This CDR3 has 15 amino acids. Unmatched junction bases numbered 6, after V lost 5 bases and J lost 5 bases. Per germline, CDR1 SGHTA and CDR2 FQGNSA. This CDR3 is CASSQSRGDNSPLHF. The CDR3 DNA reads TGTGCCAGCAGCCAATCCAGGGGGGATAATTCACCCCTCCACTTT.

This clonotype was detected many times. J is TRBJ1-1 and V is TRBV10-3; D possibly corresponds to TRBD1 (5 bases). With 2 bases removed from V and 3 bases from J, the gap between germline ends came to 10 bases. There are 14 residues in the CDR3. CDR1 ENHRY and CDR2 SYGVKD come from the germline V gene. CDR3 region: CAISEGGGYTEAFF. In DNA, the CDR3 is TGTGCCATCAGTGAGGGTGGGGGGTACACTGAAGCTTTCTTT.

The CDR3 DNA reads as TGTGCCAGCAGCCAATACGACAGGGTCGGAAACACCATATATTTT. It translates to CASSQYDRVGNTIYF. The chain joins TRBV3-1 to TRBJ1-3; 7 nucleotides match TRBD1. The J segment lost 4 bases and the V segment lost 2 bases, leaving 5 bases of the junction unmatched. Germline V gives CDR1 LGHDT, CDR2 YNNKEL (reference sequence). This CDR3 comprises 15 residues. The entire variable domain, with the rest obtained from reference TRBV3-1 and TRBJ1-3, is as follows: DTAVSQTPKYLVTQMGNDKSIKCEQNLGHDTMYWYKQDSKKFLKIMFSYNNKELIINETVPNRFSPKSPDKAHLNLHINSLELGDSAVYFCASSQYDRVGNTIYFGEGSWLTVV.

The V and J genes are TRBV7-9 and TRBJ1-2, with 9 bases fitting TRBD1. The CDR3 spans 15 residues. CDR1 is SEHNR, CDR2 FQNEAQ, per germline (reference sequence). The V gene end was trimmed by 4 bases and the J gene end by 4 bases; junction bases not matched to a gene: 7. The CDR3 protein is CASSSEDRGAYGYTF. CDR3 bases: TGTGCCAGCAGCTCAGAGGACAGGGGTGCCTATGGCTACACCTTC.

V gene TRBV27 combines with J gene TRBJ1-6; D unclear. The CDR3 runs to 15 residues. Germline V gives CDR1 MNHEY, CDR2 SMNVEV (reference sequence). Deletions cut 8 bases from V and 4 bases from J, with 15 bases between. Here the CDR3 DNA reads TGTGCCAGCTCGGATAGGGAGGGTTATAATTCACCCCTCCACTTT. Its translation: CASSDREGYNSPLHF.

To note about this clonotype: The junction does not match germline at one end; this may be a read error. The rearrangement joins TRBV6-1 to TRBJ2-7; TRBD1 matches 10 bases. This CDR3 contains 15 residues. Germline V gene lookup returns CDR1 MNHNS and CDR2 SASEGT. Here the CDR3 DNA reads TGTGCCAGCAGTCGACCGGGACAGGGGACCTACGAGCGGTACTTC. Amino acids: CASSRPGQGTYERYF.

This clonotype was seen repeatedly, ten times or more. CDR3 in DNA: TGTGCCAGCAGTCAAGGACAGGGAGTCCATGGCTACACCTTC. Residues: CASSQGQGVHGYTF. The J gene is TRBJ1-2, the V gene TRBV27; 8 positions agree with TRBD1. The V segment lost 5 bases and the J segment 6 bases; nucleotides outside the gene matches: 8. Germline loops: CDR1 MNHEY, CDR2 SMNVEV (reference sequence). The CDR3 sequence is 14 residues long.

This clonotype was detected a few times. This chain uses TRBV15 with TRBJ2-7, with 7 nucleotides matching TRBD1. Germline loops: CDR1 LNHNV, CDR2 YYDKDF (reference sequence). Unmatched junction bases numbered 6, after V lost 1 base and J lost 3 bases. The CDR3 loop spans 15 amino acids. The CDR3, as DNA: TGTGCCACCAGCAGAGTCTTGACAGGGTTCTACGAGCAGTACTTC. This gives the protein CATSRVLTGFYEQYF.

This CDR3 reads CASSPLFGQPQETQYF. CDR3 bases: TGTGCCAGCTCACCATTATTCGGACAGCCCCAAGAGACCCAGTACTTC. The V gene is TRBV18, the J gene TRBJ2-5; D may be TRBD1 (6 bases). The V gene's germline CDR1 is KGHSH and CDR2 LQKENI. Trimming took off 2 bases at V and 1 base at J, with 14 bases between the two ends. This CDR3 region has 16 residues.

This clonotype was seen a few times. The chain employs TRBV6-4 and TRBJ1-2; D not certain. Germline V gene data show CDR1 as MRHNA and CDR2 as SNTAGT. The CDR3 extends over 15 amino acids. V gave up 7 bases and J gave up 0 bases, with 15 bases separating them. In nucleotides, the CDR3 is TGTGCCAGCAACGACCCGGACGGACCTAACTATGGCTACACCTTC. As protein: CASNDPDGPNYGYTF.

This clonotype was seen a handful of times. The CDR3 region is CASSLGLEGRYNEQFF. CDR3 coding DNA: TGTGCCAGCAGCCTAGGACTAGAAGGGAGATACAATGAGCAGTTCTTC. The rearrangement links TRBV12-3 or TRBV12-4 to TRBJ2-1; 7 nucleotides align to TRBD2. V was clipped by 6 bases and J by 4 bases; unmatched bases: 12. The CDR3 is 16 residues long.

This sequence joins TRBV3-1 and TRBJ1-2; 9 bases agree with TRBD1. Germline V gene sequence: CDR1 LGHDT, CDR2 YNNKEL (reference sequence). This CDR3 is built from 16 residues. The V and J ends lost 3 bases and 5 bases, in that order; junction bases with no gene match: 10. CDR3 sequence reads: CASSQRQGEKLYGYTF. DNA for the CDR3: TGTGCCAGCAGCCAGAGACAGGGGGAAAAGTTGTATGGCTACACCTTC. The whole variable domain, filled in from reference TRBV3-1 and TRBJ1-2, reads DTAVSQTPKYLVTQMGNDKSIKCEQNLGHDTMYWYKQDSKKFLKIMFSYNNKELIINETVPNRFSPKSPDKAHLNLHINSLELGDSAVYFCASSQRQGEKLYGYTFGSGTRLTVV.

The sample holds a few counts of this clonotype. The rearrangement joins TRBV4-3 to TRBJ2-1, with D hard to call. Deletions cut 4 bases from V and 6 bases from J, with 13 bases between. CDR1 is LGHNA and CDR2 is YSLEER in the germline V gene. This CDR3 is built from 14 residues. The CDR3 sequence: CASSRNGAGNEQFF. The CDR3 coding sequence is TGCGCCAGCAGCCGCAACGGCGCCGGCAATGAGCAGTTCTTC.

This clonotype was counted a few times. J is TRBJ2-7 and V is TRBV30; D is perhaps TRBD2 (5 bases). The germline gives CDR1 GTSNPN, CDR2 SVGIG (reference sequence). There are 15 residues in the CDR3. Trimming cost V 2 bases and J 4 bases, with 18 bases left between them. The DNA for the CDR3 is TGTGCCTGGAGTTCCCGACGGGATCTTGGGTACGAGCAGTACTTC. Amino acid sequence: CAWSSRRDLGYEQYF.

In regard to this clonotype: It may be a read error: a sequence one base away is much more abundant. This chain connects TRBV12-3 or TRBV12-4 to TRBJ1-2, with a possible D match to TRBD1 (5 bases). The CDR3 is made up of 14 amino acids. Trimming shortened V by 11 bases and J by 2 bases, and 18 bases separated the two germline ends. The CDR3 nucleotides read TGTGCCTGCACAAGCTCGGACACCAACTATGGCTACACCTTC. Translating gives CACTSSDTNYGYTF.

The sample holds a few counts of this clonotype. This sequence joins TRBV28 and TRBJ2-4; TRBD1 is a possible D gene (6 bases). The CDR3 extends over 16 amino acids. Trimming removed 2 bases from V and 2 bases from J, with 13 bases in between. Germline CDR1 reads MDHEN; CDR2 reads SYDVKM. CDR3 nucleotides: TGTGCCAGCAGTTTACGAACAGGGACGACCAAAAACATTCAGTACTTC. It translates to CASSLRTGTTKNIQYF.

This clonotype was seen a few times. The chain uses TRBV5-1 and TRBJ2-4; 9 bases line up with TRBD1. Germline V gives CDR1 SGHRS, CDR2 YFSETQ. The CDR3 runs 16 residues. Trimming removed 4 bases from V and 6 bases from J; junction bases left unmatched: 11. The CDR3 DNA is TGCGCCAGCAGCATGTGGGGACAGGGTGGGTCAAACATTCAGTACTTC. It is translated as CASSMWGQGGSNIQYF.

This clonotype was picked up a small number of times. The chain couples TRBV6-5 to TRBJ1-6; 7 nucleotides agree with TRBD1. Germline CDR1 is MNHEY and CDR2 is SVGAGI. The CDR3 is made up of 16 amino acids. The junction had 7 bases not matched to a gene; V was cut back by 4 bases and J by 4 bases. The CDR3 loop is CASSSPTGLYNSPLHF. The CDR3 nucleotides read TGTGCCAGCAGTTCCCCGACAGGGCTTTATAATTCACCCCTCCACTTT.

The V gene is TRBV7-9, the J gene TRBJ2-3; TRBD2 matches 14 bases. This CDR3 region has 20 residues. The V segment lost 5 bases and the J segment 2 bases; nucleotides outside the gene matches: 15. Germline loops: CDR1 SEHNR, CDR2 FQNEAQ (reference sequence). CDR3 sequence: CASSKGTSGSSFDDTDTQYF. The CDR3 DNA sequence: TGTGCCAGCAGCAAGGGGACTAGCGGGAGTAGTTTCGATGACACAGATACGCAGTATTTT. The variable domain in full, completed from reference TRBV7-9 and TRBJ2-3, reads DTGVSQNPRHKITKRGQNVTFRCDPISEHNRLYWYRQTLGQGPEFLTYFQNEAQLEKSRLLSDRFSAERPKGSFSTLEIQRTEQGDSAMYLCASSKGTSGSSFDDTDTQYFGPGTRLTVL.